These 8 T cell receptor beta chains came from one sample sequenced in a study of blood T cell repertoires in COVID-19. Here immunoSEQ multiplex PCR was the method, and the copy in TCRdb shows in-frame clones only, minus some. The sample records about 83,000 clones, more than 60% being singletons. The sequencing sample was made of peripheral blood. The receptors shown here come from a woman over 75 with active or convalescent COVID-19.

This chain uses TRBV11-2 with TRBJ2-1; perhaps TRBD1 as D (6 bases). Trimming took 4 bases from V and 5 from J, leaving 12 bases between them. CDR1 SGHAT and CDR2 FQNNGV come from the germline V gene. There are 14 residues in the CDR3. The CDR3 DNA reads as TGTGCCAGCAGCTCATTGAGGGGGAACAATGAGCAGTTCTTC. Protein product: CASSSLRGNNEQFF.

This clone was observed a single time. This sequence joins TRBV30 and TRBJ2-1; tentative D call: TRBD2 (6 bases). The CDR3 contains 15 residues. Trimming left V 4 bases short and J 0 bases short, with 13 bases between. The V gene's germline CDR1 is GTSNPN and CDR2 SVGIG (reference sequence). The DNA of the CDR3 is TGTGCCTGGACAAGGGACTTAAGCTCCTACAATGAGCAGTTCTTC. Protein sequence: CAWTRDLSSYNEQFF. Using reference TRBV30 and TRBJ2-1 for the parts outside the CDR3, the full variable domain is SQTIHQWPATLVQPVGSPLSLECTVEGTSNPNLYWYRQAAGRGLQLLFYSVGIGQISSEVPQNLSASRPQDRQFILSSKKLLLSDSGFYLCAWTRDLSSYNEQFFGPGTRLTVL.

This clone appeared a few times. This chain uses TRBV30 with TRBJ2-7, with D maybe TRBD1 (6 bases). The CDR3 loop spans 14 amino acids. Germline V gives CDR1 GTSNPN, CDR2 SVGIG (reference sequence). Trimming pared 3 bases from V and 3 bases from J, leaving 15 bases between. The CDR3 is CAWRTLGGSYEQYF. CDR3 DNA sequence: TGTGCCTGGAGAACCCTTGGGGGCAGCTACGAGCAGTACTTC.

The chain couples TRBV14 to TRBJ2-7; 7 bases match TRBD1. This CDR3 is built from 14 residues. J gave up 2 bases and V 9 bases, and 10 bases lay outside the gene matches. The V gene's germline CDR1 is SGHDN and CDR2 FVKESK. CDR3 bases: TGTGCCAGTGTGAGTAGGGACAGACCCTACGAGCAGTACTTC. Translating gives CASVSRDRPYEQYF.

Comments on this clone: Mismatch with germline at one junction end may stem from a read error. The rearrangement uses TRBV7-7 and TRBJ2-7, with D possibly TRBD2 on 6 matching bases. Germline V lookup: CDR1 SSHAT, CDR2 FNYEAQ (reference sequence). The CDR3 covers 13 residues. CDR3 sequence (DNA): TGTGCTAGCAGCTTAAAAGGGGAGGACGAGCAGTACTTC. This codes for CASSLKGEDEQYF.

In its sample, this clone was seen a few times. This chain uses TRBV6-5 with TRBJ1-5; weak D call: TRBD1 (5 bases). This CDR3 has 15 amino acids. Per the germline V gene, CDR1 is MNHEY and CDR2 is SVGAGI. V lost 5 bases and J 0 bases, leaving 11 bases between the germline ends. CDR3 loop: CASSPYRYSNQPQHF. Written as DNA, the CDR3 is TGTGCCAGCAGTCCTTACAGGTATAGCAATCAGCCCCAGCATTTT.

The chain joins TRBV27 to TRBJ1-1; D is possibly TRBD1 (6 bases). Germline values: CDR1 MNHEY, CDR2 SMNVEV (reference sequence). V lost 7 bases, J lost 6 bases, and 15 bases lay in between. This CDR3 region has 13 residues. Written as DNA, the CDR3 is TGTGCCAGCACCCAGAGGGGGTCACCTGAAGCTTTCTTT. This sequence encodes CASTQRGSPEAFF.

The V call is TRBV4-3, the J call TRBJ1-2, with unresolved D. Germline V lookup: CDR1 LGHNA, CDR2 YSLEER. The V and J ends lost 0 bases and 6 bases respectively, with 11 bases between them. CDR3 size: 14 residues. The CDR3 reads CASSQETGSDGYTF. As DNA, the CDR3 is TGCGCCAGCAGCCAAGAGACTGGGTCGGATGGCTACACCTTC.